A selection of T cell receptor beta chains follows, all from one sample in a study of response to subunit inactivated influenza vaccine. TCRdb analysed the RT-PCR reads with MiXCR anew, one entry per CDR3 protein. The table has about 500,000 distinct CDR3 sequences, approximately 15% seen once; the top ten hold roughly 3%. The material was CD4+ T cells sorted from PBMCs, obtained less than 30 months after vaccination. Every receptor here comes from a man in his fifties or sixties who received an inactivated influenza vaccine. The CDR3 runs from the conserved cysteine through the conserved F or W. Each record gives: V gene, D gene, clone size, J gene, CDR3 protein, CDR3 DNA. D genes are given only for firm matches. Expanded clones are given a class, and other clones once, few, many or no size at all.

TRBV6-1	NA	NA	TRBJ1-3	CASSARTASSGNTIYF	TGTGCCAGCAGTGCCCGGACAGCTAGCTCTGGAAACACCATATATTTT
TRBV12-3/TRBV12-4	NA	few	TRBJ2-1	CASSLLVRGNEQFF	TGTGCCAGCAGTTTACTGGTACGCGGGAATGAGCAGTTCTTC
TRBV20-1	NA	many	TRBJ2-3	CSARDWGAITDTQYF	TGCAGTGCTAGAGATTGGGGAGCAATCACAGATACGCAGTATTTT
TRBV10-3	NA	many	TRBJ2-7	CAISDTVVREQYF	TGTGCCATCAGTGATACTGTGGTAAGGGAGCAGTACTTC
TRBV29-1	TRBD2	NA	TRBJ2-5	CSVTSGGLETQYF	TGCAGCGTGACTAGCGGGGGTTTGGAGACCCAGTACTTC
TRBV6-1	NA	few	TRBJ2-5	CASRMAGASGGETQYF	TGTGCCAGCAGAATGGCGGGAGCATCAGGGGGGGAGACCCAGTACTTC
TRBV6-2/TRBV6-3	TRBD1	few	TRBJ2-7	CASMRQGALGEQYF	TGTGCCAGCATGAGACAGGGGGCGCTTGGCGAGCAGTACTTC
TRBV27	TRBD1	NA	TRBJ2-6	CASRRDRAGANVLTF	TGTGCCAGCAGACGGGACAGGGCTGGGGCCAACGTCCTGACTTTC
TRBV20-1	TRBD2	NA	TRBJ2-7	CSAPTSPTYEQYF	TGCAGTGCCCCGACTAGCCCTACCTACGAGCAGTACTTC
TRBV11-2	NA	NA	TRBJ2-3	CASSSDRRYTDTQYF	TGTGCCAGCAGCTCCGACAGGAGATACACAGATACGCAGTATTTT
TRBV4-2	NA	NA	TRBJ1-3	CASSQDRVNSGNTIYF	TGTGCCAGCAGCCAAGATCGGGTGAACTCTGGAAACACCATATATTTT
TRBV6-1	NA	NA	TRBJ2-2	CASSPAAAGTGELFF	TGTGCCAGCAGTCCCGCCGCTGCAGGGACCGGGGAGCTGTTTTTT
TRBV3-1	TRBD2	few	TRBJ2-3	CASSRLAGASTDTQYF	TGTGCCAGCAGCCGATTAGCGGGGGCTAGCACAGATACGCAGTATTTT
TRBV11-2	NA	few	TRBJ2-5	CASSVGTSRETQYF	TGTGCCAGCAGCGTCGGGACTTCACGCGAGACCCAGTACTTC
TRBV4-3	NA	many	TRBJ1-2	CASSRAGTYGYTF	TGCGCCAGCAGCCGCGCAGGGACCTATGGCTACACCTTC
TRBV12-3/TRBV12-4	NA	NA	TRBJ1-6	CASSATRSYNSPLHF	TGTGCCAGCAGCGCCACACGCTCCTATAATTCACCCCTCCACTTT
TRBV6-1	NA	few	TRBJ2-6	CASRPRGPSGANVLTF	TGTGCCAGCAGGCCCCGGGGCCCCTCTGGGGCCAACGTCCTGACTTTC
TRBV5-1	NA	NA	TRBJ2-4	CASTLGDAKNIQYF	TGCGCCAGCACCCTGGGCGACGCCAAAAACATTCAGTACTTC
TRBV3-1	NA	NA	TRBJ2-4	CASSQDRREGDIQYF	TGTGCCAGCAGCCAAGATCGACGGGAAGGGGACATTCAGTACTTC
TRBV7-2	NA	few	TRBJ1-1	CASSLYRQANTEAFF	TGTGCCAGCAGCTTATACCGGCAGGCTAACACTGAAGCTTTCTTT
TRBV5-1	TRBD2	NA	TRBJ2-3	CASSLAGTSGYSDTQYF	TGCGCCAGCAGCTTGGCCGGGACTAGCGGGTACTCAGATACGCAGTATTTT
TRBV7-8	TRBD1	NA	TRBJ2-7	CAGAEGTGILYEQYF	TGTGCCGGCGCAGAGGGGACAGGGATTTTATACGAGCAGTACTTC
TRBV10-3	NA	many	TRBJ1-5	CAISTDRNQPQHF	TGTGCCATCAGTACGGACAGAAATCAGCCCCAGCATTTT
TRBV20-1	TRBD1	few	TRBJ2-5	CSATRGQPETQYF	TGCAGTGCTACCAGGGGGCAGCCAGAGACCCAGTACTTC
TRBV12-3/TRBV12-4	NA	NA	TRBJ2-7	CASAGVNYEQYF	TGTGCCAGCGCAGGGGTGAACTACGAGCAGTACTTC
TRBV2	NA	NA	TRBJ1-4	CASCRGGQAEKLFF	TGTGCCAGCTGCCGGGGTGGGCAGGCTGAAAAACTGTTTTTT
TRBV7-2	TRBD1	NA	TRBJ1-1	CASSSAWTGYRNTEAFF	TGTGCCAGCAGCTCAGCCTGGACAGGTTACAGAAACACTGAAGCTTTCTTT
TRBV2	NA	NA	TRBJ2-1	CASSDIGGPYNEQFF	TGTGCCAGCAGTGATATTGGGGGGCCGTACAATGAGCAGTTCTTC
TRBV12-3/TRBV12-4	NA	few	TRBJ1-1	CASSPHQGGTEAFF	TGTGCCAGCAGTCCTCACCAGGGAGGCACTGAAGCTTTCTTT
TRBV5-1	TRBD1	NA	TRBJ2-7	CASSFAQGDYEQYF	TGCGCCAGCAGCTTCGCCCAGGGGGACTACGAGCAGTACTTC
TRBV12-3/TRBV12-4	TRBD2	many	TRBJ2-5	CASSKAGGEETQYF	TGTGCCAGCTCTAAAGCGGGAGGGGAGGAGACCCAGTACTTC
TRBV7-3	TRBD2	NA	TRBJ2-1	CASSLSLAGVNEQFF	TGTGCCAGCAGCTTGAGTTTAGCGGGAGTGAATGAGCAGTTCTTC
TRBV28	TRBD1	few	TRBJ2-7	CASSPWDRALYEQYF	TGTGCCAGCAGTCCCTGGGACAGGGCGCTGTACGAGCAGTACTTC
TRBV6-2/TRBV6-3	TRBD2	few	TRBJ2-4	CASSPVGGNIQYF	TGTGCCAGCAGCCCAGTGGGGGGGAACATTCAGTACTTC
TRBV27	NA	few	TRBJ2-7	CASSLFLDKAYEQYF	TGTGCCAGCAGTTTATTTTTGGACAAAGCCTACGAGCAGTACTTC
TRBV12-3/TRBV12-4	TRBD2	few	TRBJ2-1	CASSFRASGSLEQFF	TGTGCCAGCAGTTTTCGTGCTAGCGGGAGTCTCGAGCAGTTCTTC
TRBV20-1	NA	NA	TRBJ2-4	CSADRDRELLAKNIQYF	TGCAGTGCAGACCGGGACCGGGAATTATTAGCCAAAAACATTCAGTACTTC
TRBV10-3	TRBD1	NA	TRBJ2-2	CAIRGQGHGAGELFF	TGTGCCATCAGAGGACAGGGGCATGGGGCCGGGGAGCTGTTTTTT
TRBV5-1	NA	NA	TRBJ2-7	CASGAAQGAVEQYF	TGCGCCAGCGGCGCCGCTCAGGGAGCCGTCGAGCAGTACTTC
TRBV7-2	TRBD2	NA	TRBJ2-3	CASSLFGGGGATDTQYF	TGTGCCAGCAGCTTATTTGGTGGCGGGGGGGCCACAGATACGCAGTATTTT
TRBV11-2	NA	NA	TRBJ1-5	CASSLDVGQPQHF	TGTGCCAGCAGCTTAGACGTGGGACAGCCCCAGCATTTT
TRBV9	NA	few	TRBJ2-1	CASSAQVAGRFNEQFF	TGTGCCAGCAGCGCCCAAGTGGCGGGACGTTTCAATGAGCAGTTCTTC
TRBV20-1	TRBD2	many	TRBJ2-2	CSAAGTRTRELFF	TGCAGTGCCGCCGGGACTAGAACTCGGGAGCTGTTTTTT
TRBV4-3	TRBD1	few	TRBJ2-1	CASSPRGQGGDEQFF	TGCGCCAGCAGCCCCCGGGGACAGGGGGGCGATGAGCAGTTCTTC
TRBV20-1	TRBD2	NA	TRBJ2-1	CSARGFATSAYNEQFF	TGCAGTGCTAGAGGGTTCGCGACTAGCGCCTACAATGAGCAGTTCTTC
TRBV27	TRBD1	NA	TRBJ1-2	CASSLSYLGDDRVYGYTF	TGTGCCAGCAGTTTATCTTATCTTGGGGACGACAGGGTCTATGGCTACACCTTC
TRBV20-1	TRBD2	few	TRBJ2-5	CSPGLAVLGTQYF	TGCAGTCCGGGACTAGCGGTCCTTGGGACCCAGTACTTC
TRBV7-9	TRBD2	many	TRBJ2-5	CASSLEGLAASETQYF	TGTGCCAGCAGCTTAGAGGGACTAGCAGCATCAGAGACCCAGTACTTC
TRBV30	NA	NA	TRBJ1-5	CAWSGTVSNQPQHF	TGTGCCTGGAGTGGTACAGTTAGCAATCAGCCCCAGCATTTT
TRBV7-2	NA	few	TRBJ2-5	CASNLGGGIKTQYF	TGTGCCAGCAACTTAGGAGGAGGGATTAAGACCCAGTACTTC
TRBV10-1	NA	NA	TRBJ2-2	CASSVLRATGELFF	TGCGCCAGCAGTGTTCTCAGGGCCACCGGGGAGCTGTTTTTT
TRBV29-1	TRBD1	few	TRBJ2-7	CSVEETQGVEQYF	TGCAGCGTTGAAGAAACTCAGGGGGTCGAGCAGTACTTC
TRBV6-2/TRBV6-3	NA	NA	TRBJ1-1	CASSTDSEAFF	TGTGCCAGCAGCACCGACAGTGAAGCTTTCTTT
TRBV5-5	NA	NA	TRBJ2-5	CASSLSLGERETQYF	TGTGCCAGCAGCTTGAGTCTGGGGGAGCGGGAGACCCAGTACTTC
TRBV6-5	NA	NA	TRBJ2-2	CASSYRLQNTGELFF	TGTGCCAGCAGTTACCGTCTACAGAACACCGGGGAGCTGTTTTTT
TRBV20-1	NA	NA	TRBJ1-1	CSARDFNAGSVSDTEAFF	TGCAGTGCTAGAGATTTCAACGCGGGGTCGGTGTCGGACACTGAAGCTTTCTTT
TRBV25-1	NA	few	TRBJ1-1	CASSWERVAFF	TGTGCCAGCAGCTGGGAACGTGTAGCTTTCTTT
TRBV12-3/TRBV12-4	NA	few	TRBJ1-5	CASSLTVFNQPQHF	TGTGCCAGCAGTTTAACTGTGTTCAATCAGCCCCAGCATTTT
TRBV20-1	NA	NA	TRBJ1-1	CSAWPGLNTEAFF	TGCAGTGCCTGGCCGGGGCTGAACACTGAAGCTTTCTTT